Here is one T cell receptor (beta chain) with its context. Germline CDR1 GTSNPN, CDR2 SVGIG (reference sequence). The CDR3 runs 14 residues. Trimming left V 0 bases short and J 4 bases short, with 7 bases between. This specimen comes from a study of T cell changes during pregnancy in multiple sclerosis. The protocol was immunoSEQ multiplex PCR, while the TCRdb copy is restricted to in-frame clones and leaves out a portion. The sample has about 67,000 clones, 91% seen once. This clonotype was obtained from a female donor with multiple sclerosis, enrolled in a pregnancy study. Sequencing was performed on peripheral blood, taken in the first trimester of pregnancy. This chain uses TRBV30 with TRBJ1-6, with D possibly TRBD1 on 6 matching bases. This CDR3 reads CAWSVGGYNSPLHF. CDR3 DNA: TGTGCCTGGAGTGTAGGGGGATATAATTCACCCCTCCACTTT.